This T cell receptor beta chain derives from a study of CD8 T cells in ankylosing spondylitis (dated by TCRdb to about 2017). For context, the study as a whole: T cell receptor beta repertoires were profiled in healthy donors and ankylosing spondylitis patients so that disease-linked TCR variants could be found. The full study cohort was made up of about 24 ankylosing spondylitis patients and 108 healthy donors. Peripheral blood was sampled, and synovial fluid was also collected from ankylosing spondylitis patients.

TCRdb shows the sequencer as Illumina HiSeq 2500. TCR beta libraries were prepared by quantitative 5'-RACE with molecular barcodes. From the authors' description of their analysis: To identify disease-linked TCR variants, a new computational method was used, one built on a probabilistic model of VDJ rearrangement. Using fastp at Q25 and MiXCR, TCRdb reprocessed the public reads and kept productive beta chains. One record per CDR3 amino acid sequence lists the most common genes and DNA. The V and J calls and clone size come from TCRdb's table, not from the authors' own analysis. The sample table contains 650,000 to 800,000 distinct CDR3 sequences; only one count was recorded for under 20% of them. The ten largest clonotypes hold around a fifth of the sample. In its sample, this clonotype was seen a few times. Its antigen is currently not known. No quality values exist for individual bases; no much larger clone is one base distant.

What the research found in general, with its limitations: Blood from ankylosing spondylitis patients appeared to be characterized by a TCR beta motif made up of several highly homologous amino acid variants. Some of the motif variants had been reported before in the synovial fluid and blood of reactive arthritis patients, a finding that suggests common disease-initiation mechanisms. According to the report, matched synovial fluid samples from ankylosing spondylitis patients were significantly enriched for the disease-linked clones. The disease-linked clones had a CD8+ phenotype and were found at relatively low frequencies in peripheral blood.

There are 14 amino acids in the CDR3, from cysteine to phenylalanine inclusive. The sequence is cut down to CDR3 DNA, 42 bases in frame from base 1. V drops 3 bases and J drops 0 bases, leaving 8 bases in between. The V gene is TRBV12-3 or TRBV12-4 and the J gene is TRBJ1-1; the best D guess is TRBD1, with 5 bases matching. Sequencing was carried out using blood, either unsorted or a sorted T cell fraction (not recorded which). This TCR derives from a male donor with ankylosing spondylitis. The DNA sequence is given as TGTGCCAGCAGTTTTGGACACATGAACACTGAAGCTTTCTTT. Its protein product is CASSFGHMNTEAFF.